This TCR beta chain derives from a study of CD8 T cells in Susac syndrome. TCR beta from blood CD8+ and CD4+ T cells was sequenced. The patients serving as multiple sclerosis controls were treatment-naive. They had stable or active relapsing-remitting disease and fulfilled revised McDonald criteria. The CD8+ and CD4+ T cells were negatively isolated, with the TEMRA cells enriched by FACS. The CDR3 spans 13 residues. Looked up from germline, CDR1 is MDHEN and CDR2 is SYDVKM. Trimming left V 6 bases short and J 0 bases short, with 8 bases between. Random hexamers were used to reverse transcribe the RNA input (about 0.5 to 1 ug). With immunoSEQ multiplex PCR, TCR beta CDR3 was amplified across 54 Vbeta and 13 Jbeta. TCRdb ran MiXCR on the immunoSEQ multiplex PCR reads and lists one entry per CDR3 protein. The table shows 150,000 to 200,000 distinct CDR3 sequences, with approximately 93% occurring only once.

The receptor was derived from a human donor with multiple sclerosis. Sequencing used CD4+ T cells from PBMCs. The chain recombines TRBV28 with TRBJ1-1; D not resolved. CDR3 coding DNA: TGTGCCAGCAGGTCGGCATTGAACACTGAAGCTTTCTTT. Encoded protein: CASRSALNTEAFF.